The 2 T cell receptor beta chains below come from one sample, sequenced in a study of T-cell memory formation after mild COVID-19 (dated by TCRdb to about 2021). The protocol used for the library was 5' RACE. The instrument given in TCRdb is Illumina NovaSeq 6000. TCRdb reprocessed the public reads (quality trimming at Q25 with fastp, clone calling with MiXCR) and kept in-frame beta chains. One record per CDR3 amino acid sequence lists the most common genes and DNA. The sample table lists about 400,000 distinct CDR3 sequences, approximately 15% of them with a count of one. 20% to 25% of the sample goes to the ten largest clones. The sequenced material came from PBMCs or a T cell subset sorted from them (not recorded which). Receptor source: a man between 18 and 35 years old who had mild COVID-19 (a few samples of this study predate the infection). The sample titles of this study are shuffled in the database, so cell type and time point are left out; the donor was told from shared clones.

The chain links TRBV7-3 to TRBJ2-2; D remains unclear. Germline V CDR1 and CDR2: SGHTA, FQGTGA. V was cut by 5 bases and J by 0 bases, with 10 bases left in between. The CDR3 extends over 15 amino acids. The CDR3 region has the DNA TGTGCCAGCAGCCCCGACCCCGCGAACACCGGGGAGCTGTTTTTT. This gives the protein CASSPDPANTGELFF.

The sample holds a few counts of this clonotype. The rearrangement uses TRBV18 and TRBJ2-1; no reliable D call. The V and J ends lost 4 bases and 6 bases respectively, with 22 bases between them. CDR3 length: 17 residues. Germline CDR1 KGHSH, CDR2 LQKENI. CDR3: CASSLVVGTAFRNEQFF. The DNA for the CDR3 is TGTGCCAGCTCACTCGTCGTCGGTACGGCCTTTCGCAATGAGCAGTTCTTC. Looking up the rest from reference TRBV18 and TRBJ2-1 gives the full variable domain: NAGVMQNPRHLVRRRGQEARLRCSPMKGHSHVYWYRQLPEEGLKFMVYLQKENIIDESGMPKERFSAEFPKEGPSILRIQQVVRGDSAAYFCASSLVVGTAFRNEQFFGPGTRLTVL.